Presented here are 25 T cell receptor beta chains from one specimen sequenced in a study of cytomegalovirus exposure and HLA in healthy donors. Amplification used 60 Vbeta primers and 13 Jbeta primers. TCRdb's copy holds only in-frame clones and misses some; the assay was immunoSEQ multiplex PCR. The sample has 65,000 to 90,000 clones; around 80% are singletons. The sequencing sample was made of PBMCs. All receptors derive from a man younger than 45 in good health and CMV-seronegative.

As DNA, the CDR3 is TGTGCCAGCATCATACTACAGGGGGCATCAAGTCAGCCCCAGCATTTT. This translates into CASIILQGASSQPQHF. V usage is TRBV11-3 and J usage is TRBJ1-5, with TRBD1 identical over 9 bases. The CDR3 sequence is 16 residues long. Germline CDR1 reads SGHNT; CDR2 reads YENEEA. V was pared by 7 bases and J by 6 bases, with 13 bases of the junction left unmatched.

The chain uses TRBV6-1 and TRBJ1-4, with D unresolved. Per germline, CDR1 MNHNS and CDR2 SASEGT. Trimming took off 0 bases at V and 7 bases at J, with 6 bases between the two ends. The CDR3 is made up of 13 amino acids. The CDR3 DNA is TGTGCCAGCAGTGAAGCTGGGAGTGAAAAACTGTTTTTT. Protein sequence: CASSEAGSEKLFF.

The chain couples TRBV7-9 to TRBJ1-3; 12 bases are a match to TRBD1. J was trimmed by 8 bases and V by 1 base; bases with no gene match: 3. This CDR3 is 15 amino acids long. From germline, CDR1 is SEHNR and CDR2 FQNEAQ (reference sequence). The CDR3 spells CASSLGDRGLDTIYF. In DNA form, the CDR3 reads TGTGCCAGCAGCTTAGGGGACAGGGGGCTTGACACCATATATTTT.

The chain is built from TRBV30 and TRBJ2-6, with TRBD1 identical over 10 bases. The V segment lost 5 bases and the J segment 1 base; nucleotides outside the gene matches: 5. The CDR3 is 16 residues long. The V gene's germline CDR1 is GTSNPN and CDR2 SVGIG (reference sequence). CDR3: CAWRDRGESGANVLTF. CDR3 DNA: TGTGCCTGGCGGGACAGGGGAGAGTCTGGGGCCAACGTCCTGACTTTC.

The chain's CDR3 is CASSQDEGSGNEQFF. The CDR3 DNA reads as TGCGCCAGCAGCCAAGATGAAGGTTCGGGCAATGAGCAGTTCTTC. The genes are TRBV4-1 and TRBJ2-1; the D is unclear. The germline V and J ends were trimmed by 0 bases and 6 bases, with 12 bases remaining between them. The CDR3 is made up of 15 amino acids. Germline values: CDR1 MGHRA, CDR2 YSYEKL.

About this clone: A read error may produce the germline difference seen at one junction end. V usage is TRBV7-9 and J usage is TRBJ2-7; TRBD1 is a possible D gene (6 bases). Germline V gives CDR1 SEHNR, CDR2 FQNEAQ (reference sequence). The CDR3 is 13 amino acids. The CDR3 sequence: CSSSFVDSYEQYF. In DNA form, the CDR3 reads TGTTCCAGCAGCTTCGTGGACAGCTACGAGCAGTACTTC. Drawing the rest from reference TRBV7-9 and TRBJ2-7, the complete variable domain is DTGVSQNPRHKITKRGQNVTFRCDPISEHNRLYWYRQTLGQGPEFLTYFQNEAQLEKSRLLSDRFSAERPKGSFSTLEIQRTEQGDSAMYLCSSSFVDSYEQYFGPGTRLTVT.

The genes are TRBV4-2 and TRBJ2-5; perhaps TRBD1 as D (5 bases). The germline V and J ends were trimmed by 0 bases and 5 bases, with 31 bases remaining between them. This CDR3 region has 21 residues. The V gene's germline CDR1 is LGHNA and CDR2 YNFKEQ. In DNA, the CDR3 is TGTGCCAGCAGCCAAGACATTGCCCTCTATCGTAGGGGCTTTGTTTTGGAGACCCAGTACTTC. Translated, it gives CASSQDIALYRRGFVLETQYF.

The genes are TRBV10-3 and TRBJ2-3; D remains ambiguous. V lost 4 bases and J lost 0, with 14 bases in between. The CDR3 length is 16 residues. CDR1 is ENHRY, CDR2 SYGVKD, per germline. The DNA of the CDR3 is TGTGCCATCAGTGGGGCTGCCACGACGAGCACAGATACGCAGTATTTT. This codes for CAISGAATTSTDTQYF.

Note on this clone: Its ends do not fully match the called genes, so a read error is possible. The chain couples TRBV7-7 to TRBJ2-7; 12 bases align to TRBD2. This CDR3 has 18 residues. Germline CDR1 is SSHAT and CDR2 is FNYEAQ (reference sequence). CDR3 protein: CASSWAQRTSGEYYEQYF. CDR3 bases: TGTGCTAGCAGCTGGGCTCAACGGACTAGCGGGGAATACTACGAGCAGTACTTC.

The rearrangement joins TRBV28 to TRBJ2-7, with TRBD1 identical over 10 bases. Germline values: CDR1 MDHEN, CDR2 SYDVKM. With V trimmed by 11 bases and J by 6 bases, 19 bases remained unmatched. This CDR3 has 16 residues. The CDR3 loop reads CARQGPGQGIKGEQYF. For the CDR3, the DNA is TGTGCCCGCCAGGGACCGGGACAGGGGATAAAAGGCGAGCAGTACTTC. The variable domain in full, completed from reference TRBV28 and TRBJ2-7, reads DVKVTQSSRYLVKRTGEKVFLECVQDMDHENMFWYRQDPGLGLRLIYFSYDVKMKEKGDIPEGYSVSREKKERFSLILESASTNQTSMYLCARQGPGQGIKGEQYFGPGTRLTVT.

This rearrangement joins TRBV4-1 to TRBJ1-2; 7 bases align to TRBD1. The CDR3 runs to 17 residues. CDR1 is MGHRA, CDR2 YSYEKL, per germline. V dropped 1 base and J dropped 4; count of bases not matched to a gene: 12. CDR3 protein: CASSQVFEGAGGYGYTF. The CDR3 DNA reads TGCGCCAGCAGCCAAGTTTTTGAGGGGGCTGGAGGCTATGGCTACACCTTC.

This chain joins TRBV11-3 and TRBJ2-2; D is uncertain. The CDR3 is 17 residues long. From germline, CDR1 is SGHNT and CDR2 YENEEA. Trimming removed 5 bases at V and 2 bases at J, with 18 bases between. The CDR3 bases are TGTGCCAGCAGCCCTTCCGGTCCAGCGACCAACACCGGGGAGCTGTTTTTT. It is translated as CASSPSGPATNTGELFF.

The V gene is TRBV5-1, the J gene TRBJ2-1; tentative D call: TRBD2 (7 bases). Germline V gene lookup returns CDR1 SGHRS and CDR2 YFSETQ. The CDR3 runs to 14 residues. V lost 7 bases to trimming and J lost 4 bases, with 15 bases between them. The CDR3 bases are TGCGCCAGCCGCGGGGGACAAAAGTACAATGAGCAGTTCTTC. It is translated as CASRGGQKYNEQFF.

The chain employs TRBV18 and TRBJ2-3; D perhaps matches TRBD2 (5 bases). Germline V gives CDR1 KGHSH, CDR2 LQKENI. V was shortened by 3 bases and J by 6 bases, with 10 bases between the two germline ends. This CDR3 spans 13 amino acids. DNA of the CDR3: TGTGCCAGCTCACCGCCTACTAGGGATACGCAGTATTTT. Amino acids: CASSPPTRDTQYF.

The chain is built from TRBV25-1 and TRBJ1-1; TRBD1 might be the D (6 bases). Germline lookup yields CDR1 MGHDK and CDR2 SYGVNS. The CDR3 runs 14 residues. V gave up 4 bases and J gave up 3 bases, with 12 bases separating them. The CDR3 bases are TGTGCCAGCAGTGGTGCACAGGGACACACTGAAGCTTTCTTT. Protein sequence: CASSGAQGHTEAFF.

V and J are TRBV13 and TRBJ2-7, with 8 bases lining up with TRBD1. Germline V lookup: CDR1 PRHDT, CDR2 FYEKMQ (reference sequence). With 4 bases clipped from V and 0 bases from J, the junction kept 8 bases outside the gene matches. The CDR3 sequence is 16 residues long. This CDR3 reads CASSSHDRGFSYEQYF. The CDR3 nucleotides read TGTGCCAGCAGCTCACACGACAGGGGATTCTCCTACGAGCAGTACTTC.

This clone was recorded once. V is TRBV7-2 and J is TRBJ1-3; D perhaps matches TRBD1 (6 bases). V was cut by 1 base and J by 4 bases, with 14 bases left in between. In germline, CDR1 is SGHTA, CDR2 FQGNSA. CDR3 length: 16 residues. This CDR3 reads CASSLEGVPGGNTIYF. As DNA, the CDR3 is TGTGCCAGCAGCTTAGAGGGGGTGCCAGGAGGAAACACCATATATTTT.

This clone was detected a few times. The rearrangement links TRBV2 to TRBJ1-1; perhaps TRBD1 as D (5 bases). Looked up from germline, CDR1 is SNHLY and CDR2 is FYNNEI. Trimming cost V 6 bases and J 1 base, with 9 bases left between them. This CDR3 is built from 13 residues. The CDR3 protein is CASRRDPNTEAFF. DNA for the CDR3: TGTGCCAGCAGGCGGGACCCGAACACTGAAGCTTTCTTT.

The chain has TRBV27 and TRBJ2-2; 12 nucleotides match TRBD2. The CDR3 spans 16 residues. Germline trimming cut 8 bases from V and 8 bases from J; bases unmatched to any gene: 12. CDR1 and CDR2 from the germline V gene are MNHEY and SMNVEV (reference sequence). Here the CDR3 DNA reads TGTGCCAGCGCTCGTCGGACTAGCGGGAACGAAGGGGAGCTGTTTTTT. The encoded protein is CASARRTSGNEGELFF.

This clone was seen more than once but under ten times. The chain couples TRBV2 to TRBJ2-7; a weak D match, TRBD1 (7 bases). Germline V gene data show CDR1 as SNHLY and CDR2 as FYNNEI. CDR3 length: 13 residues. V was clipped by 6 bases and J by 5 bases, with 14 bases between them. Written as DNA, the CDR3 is TGTGCCAGCAGGGAGGGACAGTCTGACGAGCAGTACTTC. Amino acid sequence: CASREGQSDEQYF.

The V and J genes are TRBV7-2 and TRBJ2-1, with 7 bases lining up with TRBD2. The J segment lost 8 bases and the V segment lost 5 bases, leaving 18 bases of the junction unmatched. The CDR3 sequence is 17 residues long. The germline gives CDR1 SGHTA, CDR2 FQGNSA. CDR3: CASSPRTGGWVGDEQFF. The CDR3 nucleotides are TGTGCCAGCAGCCCACGGACGGGAGGATGGGTAGGCGATGAGCAGTTCTTC.

In DNA, the CDR3 is TGTGCCAGTAGTATACGGGGGGGCCTTGAGCAGTTCTTC. Its translation: CASSIRGGLEQFF. V and J are TRBV19 and TRBJ2-1, with 8 bases fitting TRBD2. Looked up from germline, CDR1 is LNHDA and CDR2 is SQIVND (reference sequence). The CDR3 has 13 amino acids. J gave up 9 bases and V 2 bases, and 3 bases lay outside the gene matches. Variable domain in full (rest from reference TRBV19 and TRBJ2-1): DGGITQSPKYLFRKEGQNVTLSCEQNLNHDAMYWYRQDPGQGLRLIYYSQIVNDFQKGDIAEGYSVSREKKESFPLTVTSAQKNPTAFYLCASSIRGGLEQFFGPGTRLTVL.

The CDR3 nucleotides read TGTGCCGGACGAGCAGGGGGTAACGGGGAGCTGTTTTTT. Protein sequence: CAGRAGGNGELFF. The chain links TRBV6-5 to TRBJ2-2, with TRBD1 matching 7 bases. The germline V gene encodes CDR1 MNHEY and CDR2 SVGAGI. This CDR3 comprises 13 residues. Trimming at V came to 11 bases and at J to 7 bases, leaving 10 bases not matched to a gene.

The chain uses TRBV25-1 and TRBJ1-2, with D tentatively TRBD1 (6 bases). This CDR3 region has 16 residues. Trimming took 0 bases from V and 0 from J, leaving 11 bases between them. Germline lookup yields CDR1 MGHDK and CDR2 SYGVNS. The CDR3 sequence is CASSEYKAGANYGYTF. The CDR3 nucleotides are TGTGCCAGCAGTGAATATAAGGCAGGGGCTAACTATGGCTACACCTTC.

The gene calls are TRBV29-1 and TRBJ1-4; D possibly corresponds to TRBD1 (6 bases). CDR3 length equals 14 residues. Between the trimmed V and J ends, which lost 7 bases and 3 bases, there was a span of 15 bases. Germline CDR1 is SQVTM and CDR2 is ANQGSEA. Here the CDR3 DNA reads TGCAGCGCCACACAGGGCTCGGCTAATGAAAAACTGTTTTTT. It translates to CSATQGSANEKLFF.